This is a list of T cell receptor beta chains from one sample in a study of blood T cell repertoires in COVID-19. The protocol was immunoSEQ multiplex PCR, while the TCRdb copy is restricted to in-frame clones and leaves out a portion. The table lists around 470,000 clones, about 88% of them singletons. Sequenced input: peripheral blood. These receptors were obtained from a man younger than 30 with COVID-19, enrolled during active disease. CDR3s include the opening cysteine and the closing phenylalanine or tryptophan. D genes are given only for firm matches. Clone size is not always given. Where it is, it says once, few, many or a class for expanded clones.

D	V	J	size	CDR3	DNA
-	TRBV4-1	TRBJ1-5	-	CASSQEAGQPQHF	TGCGCCAGCAGCCAAGAGGCGGGTCAGCCCCAGCATTTT
TRBD1	TRBV10-3	TRBJ1-2	once	CAISEAAGGLIYGYTF	TGTGCCATCAGTGAGGCGGCAGGGGGCCTTATCTATGGCTACACCTTC
-	TRBV19	TRBJ1-6	-	CASSITLNSYNSPLHF	TGTGCCAGTAGTATAACCCTAAACTCCTATAATTCACCCCTCCACTTT
-	TRBV24-1	TRBJ1-5	-	CATSDLITGPQHF	TGTGCCACCAGTGATTTGATTACAGGGCCCCAGCATTTT
TRBD2	TRBV7-9	TRBJ2-5	once	CASSLGLAGGETQYF	TGTGCCAGCAGCTTAGGGCTAGCGGGAGGAGAGACCCAGTACTTC
-	TRBV6-5	TRBJ1-3	-	CASHSGNTIYF	TGTGCCAGCCACTCTGGAAACACCATATATTTT
-	TRBV4-2	TRBJ2-3	-	CASSQDGPPSTDTQYF	TGTGCCAGCAGCCAAGATGGGCCACCCTCCACAGATACGCAGTATTTT
TRBD2	TRBV6-1	TRBJ2-3	-	CASSEPLSRGGPYTDTQYF	TGTGCCAGCAGTGAACCCCTGTCGCGGGGGGGACCCTACACAGATACGCAGTATTTT
TRBD2	TRBV10-2	TRBJ2-3	-	CASRGGGDADTQYF	TGCGCCAGCAGGGGCGGGGGTGACGCAGATACGCAGTATTTT
-	TRBV19	TRBJ2-3	-	CASSIGGSTDTQYF	TGTGCCAGTAGTATAGGGGGCAGCACAGATACGCAGTATTTT
TRBD2	TRBV18	TRBJ2-1	-	CASSSTERGGYEQFF	TGTGCCAGCTCGTCGACGGAGCGGGGAGGGTATGAGCAGTTCTTC
TRBD1	TRBV6-5	TRBJ1-1	-	CASRSTGGNTEAFF	TGTGCCAGCCGATCCACAGGGGGCAACACTGAAGCTTTCTTT
-	TRBV5-5	TRBJ1-5	few	CASSLAAQANQPQHF	TGTGCCAGCAGCTTAGCGGCCCAGGCCAATCAGCCCCAGCATTTT
TRBD1	TRBV6-6	TRBJ1-6	-	CASSLGQGRGPPLHF	TGTGCCAGCAGTTTGGGACAGGGGCGGGGGCCACCCCTCCACTTT
TRBD1	TRBV6-1	TRBJ2-3	-	CASSVGTASFTDTQYF	TGTGCCAGCAGTGTCGGGACAGCAAGTTTCACAGATACGCAGTATTTT
TRBD2	TRBV18	TRBJ2-2	-	CASSPTSGGTYTGELFF	TGTGCCAGCTCACCGACTAGCGGGGGAACTTACACCGGGGAGCTGTTTTTT
TRBD2	TRBV11-3	TRBJ2-3	-	CASSHSGGITDTQYF	TGTGCCAGCAGCCATAGCGGGGGAATCACAGATACGCAGTATTTT
-	TRBV7-5	TRBJ1-5	-	CVGNSGQPQHF	TGTGTCGGGAACAGCGGTCAGCCCCAGCATTTT
-	TRBV11-3	TRBJ2-7	-	CASSLLWAGHEQYF	TGTGCCAGCAGCTTACTGTGGGCGGGTCACGAGCAGTACTTC
-	TRBV6-1	TRBJ2-7	-	CASSGSQGGRPYEQYF	TGTGCCAGCAGTGGAAGTCAGGGCGGACGCCCCTACGAGCAGTACTTC
-	TRBV18	TRBJ2-3	-	CASSRRTGNTDTQYF	TGTGCCAGCTCACGGAGGACTGGGAACACAGATACGCAGTATTTT
TRBD1	TRBV3-1/TRBV3-2	TRBJ2-7	once	CASSQGTGIYEQYF	TGTGCCAGCAGCCAAGGGACAGGGATTTACGAGCAGTACTTC
TRBD1	TRBV5-6	TRBJ2-7	-	CASSRTGGVVYEQYF	TGTGCCAGCAGCCGGACAGGGGGAGTAGTCTACGAGCAGTACTTC
-	TRBV29-1	TRBJ2-7	-	CSVEASEQYF	TGCAGCGTTGAAGCTAGTGAGCAGTACTTC
TRBD1	TRBV19	TRBJ2-7	-	CASSTGQGASDEQYF	TGTGCCAGTAGTACGGGACAGGGGGCATCGGACGAGCAGTACTTC
-	TRBV7-3	TRBJ2-7	-	CASAPGHSSYEQYF	TGTGCCAGCGCTCCGGGACATTCCTCCTACGAGCAGTACTTC
TRBD2	TRBV5-8	TRBJ2-2	-	CASSFSGANTGELFF	TGTGCCAGCAGCTTTAGCGGGGCGAACACCGGGGAGCTGTTTTTT
TRBD1	TRBV9	TRBJ1-1	-	CASSKGATTEAFF	TGTGCCAGCAGCAAGGGGGCGACCACTGAAGCTTTCTTT
TRBD2	TRBV2	TRBJ2-1	-	CASKRREAYNEQFF	TGTGCCAGCAAGAGGCGGGAGGCCTACAATGAGCAGTTCTTC
-	TRBV2	TRBJ2-1	-	CASEAPGFNEQFF	TGTGCCAGCGAGGCCCCCGGATTCAATGAGCAGTTCTTC
-	TRBV20-1	TRBJ1-5	few	CSASIGGYGNQPQHF	TGCAGTGCTAGTATTGGGGGGTATGGCAATCAGCCCCAGCATTTT
-	TRBV12-3/TRBV12-4	TRBJ2-2	-	CASSSGLTGELFF	TGTGCCAGCAGTAGCGGCCTCACCGGGGAGCTGTTTTTT
TRBD2	TRBV5-4	TRBJ2-1	-	CASSLAGGQLEQFF	TGTGCCAGCAGCTTGGCGGGGGGGCAACTTGAGCAGTTCTTC
-	TRBV28	TRBJ1-5	few	CASTLGGASNQPQHF	TGTGCCAGCACCCTGGGGGGGGCAAGCAATCAGCCCCAGCATTTT